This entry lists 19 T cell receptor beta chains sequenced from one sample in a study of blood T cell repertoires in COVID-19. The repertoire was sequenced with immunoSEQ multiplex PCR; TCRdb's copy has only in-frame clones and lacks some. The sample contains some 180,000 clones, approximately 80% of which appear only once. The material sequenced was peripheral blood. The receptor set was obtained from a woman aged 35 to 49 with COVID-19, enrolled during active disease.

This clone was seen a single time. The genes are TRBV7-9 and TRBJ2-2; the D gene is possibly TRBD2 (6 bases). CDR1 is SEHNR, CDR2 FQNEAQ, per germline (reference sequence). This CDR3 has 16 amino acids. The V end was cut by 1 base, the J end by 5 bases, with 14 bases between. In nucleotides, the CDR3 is TGTGCCAGCAGCTTAGGGTTAGCGGCATATACCGGGGAGCTGTTTTTT. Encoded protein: CASSLGLAAYTGELFF.

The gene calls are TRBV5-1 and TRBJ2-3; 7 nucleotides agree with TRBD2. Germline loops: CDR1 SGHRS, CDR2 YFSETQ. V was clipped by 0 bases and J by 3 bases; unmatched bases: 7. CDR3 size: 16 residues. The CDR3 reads CASSLVAGVRTDTQYF. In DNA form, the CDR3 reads TGCGCCAGCAGCTTGGTCGCGGGAGTTAGAACAGATACGCAGTATTTT.

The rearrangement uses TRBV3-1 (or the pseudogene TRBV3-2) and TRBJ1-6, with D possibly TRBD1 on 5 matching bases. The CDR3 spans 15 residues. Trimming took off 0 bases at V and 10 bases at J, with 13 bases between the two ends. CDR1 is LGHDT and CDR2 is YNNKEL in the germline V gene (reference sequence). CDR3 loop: CASSQDPAGRSPLHF. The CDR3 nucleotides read TGTGCCAGCAGCCAAGATCCCGCAGGGCGGTCACCCCTCCACTTT.

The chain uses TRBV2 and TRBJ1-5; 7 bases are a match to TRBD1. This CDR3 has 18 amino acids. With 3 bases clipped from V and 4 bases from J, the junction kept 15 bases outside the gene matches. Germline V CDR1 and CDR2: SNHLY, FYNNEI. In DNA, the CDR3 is TGTGCCAGCAGTGAGACAGGGCCGGGGTGGGCCTCTAATCAGCCCCAGCATTTT. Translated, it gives CASSETGPGWASNQPQHF.

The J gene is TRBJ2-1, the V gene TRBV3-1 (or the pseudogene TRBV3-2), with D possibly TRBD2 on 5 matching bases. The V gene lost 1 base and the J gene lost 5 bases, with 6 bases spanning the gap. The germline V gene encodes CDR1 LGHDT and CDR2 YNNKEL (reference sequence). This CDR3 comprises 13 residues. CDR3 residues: CASSQVGNNEQFF. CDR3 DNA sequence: TGTGCCAGCAGCCAAGTCGGGAACAATGAGCAGTTCTTC.

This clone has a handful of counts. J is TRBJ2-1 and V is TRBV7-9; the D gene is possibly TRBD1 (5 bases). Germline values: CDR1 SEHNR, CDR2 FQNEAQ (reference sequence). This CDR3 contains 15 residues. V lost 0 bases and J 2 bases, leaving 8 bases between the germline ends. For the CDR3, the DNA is TGTGCCAGCAGCTTAGCGGGGCTAGCCTACAATGAGCAGTTCTTC. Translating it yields CASSLAGLAYNEQFF. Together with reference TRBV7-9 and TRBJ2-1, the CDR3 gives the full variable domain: DTGVSQNPRHKITKRGQNVTFRCDPISEHNRLYWYRQTLGQGPEFLTYFQNEAQLEKSRLLSDRFSAERPKGSFSTLEIQRTEQGDSAMYLCASSLAGLAYNEQFFGPGTRLTVL.

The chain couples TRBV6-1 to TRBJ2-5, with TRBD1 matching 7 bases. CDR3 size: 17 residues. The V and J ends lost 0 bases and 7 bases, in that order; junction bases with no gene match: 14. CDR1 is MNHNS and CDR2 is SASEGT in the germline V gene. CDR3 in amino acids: CASSEAPTRTGAGTQYF. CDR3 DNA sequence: TGTGCCAGCAGTGAAGCCCCAACCCGTACAGGGGCAGGGACCCAGTACTTC.

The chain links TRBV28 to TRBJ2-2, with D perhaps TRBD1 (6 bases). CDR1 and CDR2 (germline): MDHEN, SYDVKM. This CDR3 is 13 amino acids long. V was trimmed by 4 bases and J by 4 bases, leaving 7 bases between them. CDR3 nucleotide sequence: TGTGCCAGCAGTTCAGGGGCCACCGGGGAGCTGTTTTTT. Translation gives CASSSGATGELFF.

Here the CDR3 reads CASSPPGGTGQPQHF. The CDR3 nucleotides are TGTGCCAGCAGTCCCCCAGGGGGGACCGGTCAGCCCCAGCATTTT. The chain is built from TRBV28 and TRBJ1-5, with 7 bases identical to TRBD1. Trimming at V came to 5 bases and at J to 6 bases, leaving 10 bases not matched to a gene. Germline assignment: CDR1 MDHEN and CDR2 SYDVKM. The CDR3 sequence is 15 residues long.

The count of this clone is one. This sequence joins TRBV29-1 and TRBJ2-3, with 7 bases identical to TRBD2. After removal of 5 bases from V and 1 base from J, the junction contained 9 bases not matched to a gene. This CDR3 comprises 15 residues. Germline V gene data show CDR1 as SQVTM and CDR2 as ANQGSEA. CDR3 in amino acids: CSVRASGSRTDTQYF. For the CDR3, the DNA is TGCAGCGTTAGGGCTAGCGGAAGCCGCACAGATACGCAGTATTTT.

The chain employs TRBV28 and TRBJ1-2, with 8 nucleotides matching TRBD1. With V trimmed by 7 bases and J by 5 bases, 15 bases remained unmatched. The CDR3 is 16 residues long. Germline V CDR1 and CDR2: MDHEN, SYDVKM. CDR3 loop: CASTFGGAGGRYGYTF. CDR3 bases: TGTGCCAGCACCTTCGGAGGGGCAGGGGGCCGGTATGGCTACACCTTC.

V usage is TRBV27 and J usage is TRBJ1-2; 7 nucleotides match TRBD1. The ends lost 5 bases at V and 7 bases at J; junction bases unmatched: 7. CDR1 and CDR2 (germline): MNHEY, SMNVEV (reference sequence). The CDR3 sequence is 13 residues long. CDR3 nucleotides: TGTGCCAGCAGTCTCCGGGACAGCTCTGGCTACACCTTC. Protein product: CASSLRDSSGYTF.

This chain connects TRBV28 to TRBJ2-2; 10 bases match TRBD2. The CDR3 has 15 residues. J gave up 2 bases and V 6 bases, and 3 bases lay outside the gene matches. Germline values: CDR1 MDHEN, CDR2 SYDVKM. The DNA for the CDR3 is TGTGCCAGCAGCCTAGCGGGAGTAAACACCGGGGAGCTGTTTTTT. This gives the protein CASSLAGVNTGELFF.

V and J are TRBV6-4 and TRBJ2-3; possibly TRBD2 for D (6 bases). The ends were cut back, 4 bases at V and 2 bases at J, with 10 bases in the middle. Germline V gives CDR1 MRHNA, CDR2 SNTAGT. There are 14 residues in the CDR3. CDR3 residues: CASSVSGHTDTQYF. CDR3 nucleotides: TGTGCCAGCAGTGTTAGCGGTCACACAGATACGCAGTATTTT.

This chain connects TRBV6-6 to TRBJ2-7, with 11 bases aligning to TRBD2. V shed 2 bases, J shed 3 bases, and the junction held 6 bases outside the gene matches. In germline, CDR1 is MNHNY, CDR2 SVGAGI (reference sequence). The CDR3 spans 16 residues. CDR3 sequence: CASSYNRGTSGYEQYF. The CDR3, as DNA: TGTGCCAGCAGTTACAACCGCGGGACTAGCGGCTACGAGCAGTACTTC.

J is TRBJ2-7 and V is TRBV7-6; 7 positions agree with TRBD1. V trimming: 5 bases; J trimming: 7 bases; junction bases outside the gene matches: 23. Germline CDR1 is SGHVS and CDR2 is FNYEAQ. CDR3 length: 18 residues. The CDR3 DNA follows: TGTGCCAGCAGCCCCCACAGGAGGTCGACAGGGAAAGGATGGGAGCAGTACTTC. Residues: CASSPHRRSTGKGWEQYF.

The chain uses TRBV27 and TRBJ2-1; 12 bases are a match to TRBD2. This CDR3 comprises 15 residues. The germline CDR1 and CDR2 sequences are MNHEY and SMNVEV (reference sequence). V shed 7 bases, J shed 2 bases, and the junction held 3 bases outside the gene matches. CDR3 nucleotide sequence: TGTGCCAGCATCCGACTAGCGGGAGCCTACAATGAGCAGTTCTTC. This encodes CASIRLAGAYNEQFF.

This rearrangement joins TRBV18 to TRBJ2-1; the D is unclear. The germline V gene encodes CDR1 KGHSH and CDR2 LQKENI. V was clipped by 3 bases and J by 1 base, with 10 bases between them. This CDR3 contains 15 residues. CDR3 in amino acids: CASSPYISSYNEQFF. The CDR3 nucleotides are TGTGCCAGCTCACCTTACATTTCTTCCTACAATGAGCAGTTCTTC.

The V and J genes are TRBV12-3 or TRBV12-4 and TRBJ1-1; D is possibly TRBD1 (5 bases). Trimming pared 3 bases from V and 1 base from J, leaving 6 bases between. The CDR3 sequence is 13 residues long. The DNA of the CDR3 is TGTGCCAGCAGTTTTACAGGGAACACTGAAGCTTTCTTT. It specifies CASSFTGNTEAFF.